Each of the 7 T cell receptor delta chains below was sequenced from the same sample in a study of gamma-delta T cells after stem cell transplantation. TCRdb re-called clones from the RT-PCR reads via CATT. The table has approximately 6,200 delta-chain clones, roughly 2% seen once. The sample consisted of gamma-delta T cells. The receptors were gathered from a human donor. It is not recorded whose cells these are; they may come from a transplant donor.

This clone was detected a few times. The protein held in TCRdb is that of a much larger clone and does not match this DNA's translation at residue 13, likely because of a read error; the protein shown is translated from the DNA. This chain joins TRDV2 and TRDJ1; 13 bases are shared with TRDD3. The CDR3 runs 19 residues. Germline V gene sequence: CDR1 GEAIGNYY, CDR2 EKD. V was clipped by 0 bases and J by 2 bases; unmatched bases: 11. CDR3 DNA: TGTGCCTGTGACACCGTTTCTACTGGGGGATACGTAGTGACCGATAAACTCATCTTT. It translates to CACDTVSTGGYVVTDKLIF.

Relative to its sample, this clone is medium-sized. The rearrangement uses TRDV2 and TRDJ1; D unclear. Germline V gene sequence: CDR1 GEAIGNYY, CDR2 EKD. This CDR3 has 14 residues. Trimming took 0 bases from V and 0 from J, leaving 7 bases between them. The CDR3 DNA reads as TGTGCCTGTGACACCGTGACGGACACCGATAAACTCATCTTT. Translated, it gives CACDTVTDTDKLIF.

In its sample, this clone is medium-sized. This chain uses TRDV2 with TRDJ1; 9 bases match TRDD3. The V gene's germline CDR1 is GEAIGNYY and CDR2 EKD. The J segment lost 2 bases and the V segment lost 7 bases, leaving 7 bases of the junction unmatched. This CDR3 is 14 amino acids long. CDR3 loop: CACDFLGDTDKLIF. CDR3 bases: TGTGCCTGCGATTTCCTGGGGGATACCGATAAACTCATCTTT.

This clone was counted only a few times. The V and J genes are TRDV2 and TRDJ1, with 10 bases identical to TRDD3. With 1 base clipped from V and 0 bases from J, the junction kept 13 bases outside the gene matches. The germline CDR1 and CDR2 sequences are GEAIGNYY and EKD. The CDR3 covers 19 residues. The chain's CDR3 is CACDTYLSGGYLYTDKLIF. The CDR3, as DNA: TGTGCCTGTGACACATACTTAAGTGGGGGATACTTGTACACCGATAAACTCATCTTT.

Only a few counts were recorded for this clone. A much larger clone sits a single nucleotide away, making a read error possible. V usage is TRDV2 and J usage is TRDJ1, with TRDD3 identical over 7 bases. Germline V gene data show CDR1 as GEAIGNYY and CDR2 as EKD. The trim removed 1 base at V and 3 bases at J, leaving 13 bases unmatched. The CDR3 covers 17 residues. The CDR3 here is CACDTICGGRPPDKLIF. In DNA, the CDR3 is TGTGCCTGTGACACGATTTGTGGGGGACGCCCTCCCGATAAACTCATCTTT.

A few counts support this clone. Since a far larger clone is one base different, this is likely a read error. The CDR3 DNA sequence: TGTGCCTGTGACACCCTACTGGGGGATACGCGGCTAACCGATAAACACATCTTT. It codes for CACDTLLGDTRLTDKHIF. V is TRDV2 and J is TRDJ1; 13 positions agree with TRDD3. Germline V gives CDR1 GEAIGNYY, CDR2 EKD. This CDR3 has 18 amino acids.

This rearrangement joins TRDV2 to TRDJ1, with D possibly being TRDD3 (6 bases). Per germline, CDR1 GEAIGNYY and CDR2 EKD. This CDR3 is 18 amino acids long. Deletions cut 0 bases from V and 1 base from J, with 20 bases between. The CDR3 is CACDTAGGRYARTDKLIF. CDR3 in DNA: TGTGCCTGTGACACCGCTGGTGGGAGATACGCGCGCACCGATAAACTCATCTTT.